This TCR beta chain was recovered during a study of early T cells in non-severe SARS-CoV-2 infection. Overall study context: Alpha and beta chains were unpaired, from unsorted whole-blood bulk RNA.

V lost 3 bases to trimming and J lost 0 bases; unmatched junction nucleotides: 7. This CDR3 is 17 amino acids long. Germline CDR1 MDHEN, CDR2 SYDVKM. TCRdb recomputed calls from the 5' RACE reads with MiXCR, one row per CDR3 protein. The sample yields about 48,000 distinct CDR3 sequences, over 5% seen once. V is TRBV28 and J is TRBJ2-2; 7 nucleotides agree with TRBD2. Sequenced material: whole blood, taken at baseline. The clonotype originates from an adult who was a healthcare worker with PCR-confirmed SARS-CoV-2 infection or an uninfected control (not recorded which). The CDR3 DNA sequence: TGTGCCAGCAGTTTGGTTTCCGGGACTACGAACACCGGGGAGCTGTTTTTT. Translated: CASSLVSGTTNTGELFF. Full variable domain (remainder filled in from reference TRBV28 and TRBJ2-2): DVKVTQSSRYLVKRTGEKVFLECVQDMDHENMFWYRQDPGLGLRLIYFSYDVKMKEKGDIPEGYSVSREKKERFSLILESASTNQTSMYLCASSLVSGTTNTGELFFGEGSRLTVL.